This paragraph reports one TCR beta chain. Its antigen specificity is not known. No quality values exist for individual bases; no much larger clone is one base distant. The cohort consisted of approximately 690 healthy bone marrow donors. At the time of sampling, every cohort member was nominally healthy, though immune exposures that went unrecorded were likely present. The donor tested CMV seropositive, placing the donor among the 289 seropositive members of the cohort. A peripheral blood sample was provided by each donor, and peripheral blood mononuclear cells were used for TCR beta sequencing. Genomic DNA extraction from the blood cell samples was performed with the Qiagen DNeasy Blood Extraction Kit. The sample originates from a study of cytomegalovirus exposure and HLA in healthy donors (TCRdb year 2017). Regarding the complete study: In an earlier analysis of roughly 500 of the donors, around 290 Gb of sequence data and 90 million to 130 million unique TCR beta sequences from about 180 million T cells were reported. An early release that covered 640 HLA-typed donors contained around 300 gigabases of sequencing data and tens of millions of unique TCR sequences. Among the roughly 380 genotyped donors, around 81% belonged to the genetic ancestry cluster associated with self-reported Caucasian donors. The aim of the study was to test whether cataloging public T cell receptors could identify signatures of past pathogen exposure. The study used immunosequencing to profile the T cell repertoires of approximately 630 subjects and linked those repertoires to cytomegalovirus serostatus. In addition to the first cohort of 650 to 800 subjects, a separate validation cohort of 130 or so different subjects was used. To predict cytomegalovirus infection status, the study brought together high-throughput TCR immunosequencing, statistical association of individual TCRs with disease status, and machine learning. A later analysis re-analyzed previously published TCR beta repertoires from about 600 donors and added high-resolution HLA genotyping to study TCR occurrence patterns. In the later analysis, no new phenotypic data were used to find candidate immune exposures; instead, reliance was placed on TCR beta sequences and their occurrence across donors. An earlier analysis of several hundred of the donors applied high-throughput TCR beta sequencing to assess whether each TCR beta V gene segment acted as functional or pseudogenic. Alongside the repertoire data, information on donor age, sex, ethnicity and CMV serostatus was compiled. Genome-wide SNP genotypes for about 65% of the 666 donors were used in a later genetic analysis, which treated that subset as a discovery cohort. All discovery cohort repertoires had been generated using a single sequencing platform. HLA typing included class I and class II loci at four-digit resolution. Typing coverage differed by locus: A, B, C, DRB1 and DQB1 were typed in roughly 620-640 donors, DQA1 in roughly 500, DPA1 in some 610, and DPB1 in approximately 450. Four to six DR-DQ haplotypes were handled as single units for association and clustering because linkage in the cohort was strong. Among about 410 genotyped donors of the cohort, an average of about 220,000 unique TCR beta nucleotide sequences was sequenced per donor, of which about 19% were non-productive.

Per the germline V gene, SNHLY is the CDR1 and FYNNEI is the CDR2. From cysteine to phenylalanine, the CDR3 is 11 amino acids long. The sequence is cut down to CDR3 DNA, 33 bases in frame from base 1. The trim is 6 bases for V and 6 bases for J, with a gap of 6 bases between the germline ends. Receptors were amplified or captured by the immunoSEQ multiplex PCR assay. For the multiplex PCR, a mixture combining 60 forward primers for TCR Vbeta segments and 13 reverse primers for TCR Jbeta segments was used. A multiplex PCR assay on genomic DNA amplified the CDR3 region of rearranged TCR beta genes. On the Illumina HiSeq System, the amplified TCR beta libraries were sequenced as 87-base-pair reads. Per the original workflow: Across the 500 to 850 repertoires, a later analysis counted approximately 75 million unique TCR beta chains, approximately 10 million of which were shared by at least two donors. Raw reads were error-corrected and collapsed into unique sequences with a nearest-neighbor algorithm that merged closely related sequences to remove PCR and sequencing errors. V, D and J gene segments were assigned by aligning CDR3 sequences to IMGT reference sequences. For a sequence to be retained, a match of at least six nucleotides was required to both a V gene segment and a J gene segment. A rearrangement counted as productive if the CDR3 had no stop codons and remained in frame with V and J, and every other rearrangement counted as non-productive. Following IMGT convention, CDR3 was defined as the stretch from the second conserved V-encoded cysteine up to the conserved J-encoded phenylalanine. Sequences without an unambiguous match to a single V gene segment were excluded from the earlier analysis of over 500 of the donors. An earlier analysis of several hundred of the donors called V segments functional above 56.7% productive rearrangements and segregating when the between-donor standard deviation exceeded 5%. A statistical classification framework was developed to diagnose cytomegalovirus status using the catalog of TCR beta chain sequences. In a later analysis, V and J genes were assigned by comparing TCR nucleotide sequences against IMGT/GENE-DB human TR gene sequences. Using the TCRdist pipeline, a later analysis assigned CDR3 sequences along with most-parsimonious VDJ recombination scenarios. In a later analysis, each TCR beta chain was defined by its CDR3 amino acid sequence together with its V-gene family, and reads without a unique V-gene family were excluded. As a way to deal with suspected cross-contamination and a sequencing artifact, a later analysis dropped 450 to 700 nucleotide sequences that were highly shared and had low generation probability. A later analysis calculated a clonal expansion index for each public chain from normalized within-repertoire ranks of inferred template counts. Generation probabilities in a later analysis came from a VDJ recombination model fitted to out-of-frame rearrangements, and those results were checked against IGoR. A later analysis scored TCR-TCR, TCR-HLA and TCR-CMV co-occurrence with hypergeometric tests, applying a repertoire-size bias correction to TCR pairs. A later analysis estimated false discovery rates by permuting HLA or CMV assignments 20 times. In a later analysis, co-occurring TCRs were grouped using DBSCAN, with TCRdist sequence similarity added in when clustering inside HLA-allele-positive subsets. Co-occurrence clustering excluded repertoires with fewer than 30,000 or more than 120,000 public chains, plus five with anomalous nucleotide sharing. TCRdb limited this immuneACCESS table to in-frame rearrangements with V and J called. A share of clones is missing; checked studies link under half to unresolved V genes, and the rest is unexplained. That table supplies the V and J calls and clone size; D and trimming were determined from the DNA. This sample comprises almost 200,000 clones, approximately 79% of them detected only once. The ten largest clones capture under 4.5% of the sample.

Broad study findings and their caveats: A later analysis found that TCR association rates varied across HLA loci, with DRB1 alleles showing the most associated TCRs and HLA-C alleles the fewest. At a false discovery rate of 0.05, a later analysis linked around 17,000 TCR beta sequences to specific HLA alleles. The presence/absence analyses assumed that sequencing depth was roughly uniform across donors, and that assumption may not be true. Across donors, most TCR sequences were observed very rarely, whereas some public TCRs were present in many individuals. In a later analysis, HLA-associated TCR beta chains were found to be more clonally expanded and to have lower generation probabilities than equally common non-associated chains. A later genetic analysis associated a missense DCLRE1C variant with V-gene and J-gene trimming of TCR beta chains, and an independent cohort replicated the association. Immune exposure information for the cohort was limited to CMV serostatus. In this cohort, only TCR beta chains were sequenced, and detectable features were limited by the absence of alpha or paired-chain data. Because counts were too low, about 15 rarely observed V segments, including chromosome 9 orphons, were left out of the earlier analysis of over 550 of the donors. A further reported finding was that TCR beta sequences accurately predicted the HLA-A and HLA-B alleles for most subjects in the first cohort. When HLA alleles, especially DR and DQ, strongly co-occurred, attributing TCR associations to individual alleles was difficult. The study listed approximately 150 TCR beta chains as associated with cytomegalovirus. According to a later genetic analysis, donors in an Asian-associated ancestry cluster had fewer N-insertions in productive TCRs than the approximately 670-donor mean. The authors suggested that the approach could potentially be generalized to other disease states and immunological phenotypes. An earlier analysis of approximately 540 of the donors showed that most TCR beta V segments appeared in productive rearrangements either about 87% or about 30% of the time, which broadly matched IMGT annotations. Some IMGT-functional V segments, including TRBV6-2 and TRBV6-3, could not be distinguished by the 87-base-pair reads and were therefore excluded. The classifier was reported to diagnose cytomegalovirus status with high specificity and sensitivity in both the original and validation cohorts. A few of the identified cytomegalovirus-associated TCR beta chains were confirmed in vitro to be specific for cytomegalovirus antigens. A cluster of highly shared sequence variants was judged likely to represent a technical artifact of the sequencing pipeline. Several of the top co-occurrence clusters appeared to be linked to parvovirus B19, influenza, CMV and Epstein-Barr virus, according to a later analysis. HLA typing was unavailable for some donors at each locus, so association tests used only the typed subset. Linkage disequilibrium might explain the correlated functional status among segregating V segments, but an unknown experimental factor could not be ruled out. Most CMV-associated TCR beta chains appeared to be HLA-restricted in a later analysis, and the HLA associations seemed to be driven largely by CMV exposure.

Source material: PBMCs. The TCR comes from a woman under 40 in good health and CMV-seropositive. This chain is built from TRBV2 and TRBJ2-4; a tentative D match to TRBD2 spans 5 bases. The CDR3 loop reads CASSGGNIQYF. In nucleotides, the sequence is TGTGCCAGCAGCGGAGGAAACATTCAGTACTTC.